The next 8 T cell receptor beta chains were all read from a single sample in a study of beta chain features in type 1 diabetes. Findings and limits, study-wide: The study found moderately but significantly shorter TCRB CDR3s in all four CD4+ subsets of Type 1 diabetes patients.

The antigens these receptors bind are not known. cDNA synthesis used the whole RNA isolate, giving expressed TCRB sequences. Produced via immunoSEQ multiplex PCR; TCRdb's table is partial and in-frame only. The table includes a few hundred thousand clones, approximately 10% detected once. The specimen was naive CD4+ T cells from blood. All receptors come from a young man with type 1 diabetes.

This chain links TRBV9 with TRBJ1-1, with 7 bases identical to TRBD1. Trimming at V came to 0 bases and at J to 3 bases, leaving 5 bases not matched to a gene. Germline loops: CDR1 SGDLS, CDR2 YYNGEE. The CDR3 totals 15 residues. The DNA for the CDR3 is TGTGCCAGCAGCGTAGAGCCAGGGGGTGACACTGAAGCTTTCTTT. Translating it yields CASSVEPGGDTEAFF.

V usage is TRBV9 and J usage is TRBJ1-2, with D perhaps matching TRBD1 (6 bases). V was shortened by 4 bases and J by 2 bases, with 9 bases between the two germline ends. The CDR3 runs to 13 residues. In germline, CDR1 is SGDLS, CDR2 YYNGEE. For the CDR3, the DNA is TGTGCCAGCAGCCGGGACAACAACTATGGCTACACCTTC. Encoded protein: CASSRDNNYGYTF. The full variable domain, in which reference TRBV9 and TRBJ1-2 provide the parts outside the CDR3, is DSGVTQTPKHLITATGQRVTLRCSPRSGDLSVYWYQQSLDQGLQFLIQYYNGEERAKGNILERFSAQQFPDLHSELNLSSLELGDSALYFCASSRDNNYGYTFGSGTRLTVV.

This chain connects TRBV6-1 to TRBJ2-1; 7 bases agree with TRBD1. Germline values: CDR1 MNHNS, CDR2 SASEGT. The CDR3 sequence is 16 residues long. V lost 2 bases and J lost 4; bases outside the gene matches: 8. The CDR3 sequence: CASSEFARGSYNEQFF. CDR3 coding DNA: TGTGCCAGCAGTGAATTCGCCAGGGGGAGTTACAATGAGCAGTTCTTC.

J is TRBJ1-1 and V is TRBV7-9, with TRBD1 matching 7 bases. This CDR3 comprises 14 residues. Germline loops: CDR1 SEHNR, CDR2 FQNEAQ (reference sequence). V was pared by 4 bases and J by 5 bases, with 7 bases of the junction left unmatched. In nucleotides, the CDR3 is TGTGCCAGCAGCTCGAACCAGGGGGTTACTGAAGCTTTCTTT. It is translated as CASSSNQGVTEAFF.

This clone was seen a handful of times. The chain's CDR3 is CASSPGLAGVKTGNEQFF. Written as DNA, the CDR3 is TGCGCCAGCAGCCCGGGACTAGCGGGGGTCAAGACGGGGAATGAGCAGTTCTTC. The chain employs TRBV5-1 and TRBJ2-1, with 14 bases matching TRBD2. V lost 4 bases, J lost 7 bases, and 13 bases stayed unmatched. Germline CDR1 is SGHRS and CDR2 is YFSETQ. The CDR3 covers 18 residues.

V gene TRBV5-1 combines with J gene TRBJ2-5; 8 bases fit TRBD1. Germline V gene sequence: CDR1 SGHRS, CDR2 YFSETQ. V trimming: 5 bases; J trimming: 5 bases; junction bases outside the gene matches: 8. CDR3 length: 14 amino acids. The DNA for the CDR3 is TGCGCCAGCAGAGCCGGGACAGGTGGGGAGACCCAGTACTTC. Translated: CASRAGTGGETQYF.

This chain joins TRBV2 and TRBJ1-5, with TRBD1 matching over 9 bases. CDR1 and CDR2 from the germline V gene are SNHLY and FYNNEI. After removal of 8 bases from V and 2 bases from J, the junction contained 10 bases not matched to a gene. The CDR3 is made up of 16 amino acids. CDR3 in DNA: TGTGCCAGCTGCCCCGGCTGGACAGGGGGCAATCAGCCCCAGCATTTT. Amino acid sequence: CASCPGWTGGNQPQHF.

The gene calls are TRBV28 and TRBJ2-5, with 8 nucleotides matching TRBD1. Germline V CDR1 and CDR2: MDHEN, SYDVKM. After removal of 2 bases from V and 13 bases from J, the junction contained 9 bases not matched to a gene. The CDR3 spans 13 residues. The CDR3 nucleotides are TGTGCCAGCAGTTTACCAGGGGGCGGAGCAGGGTACTTC. Residues: CASSLPGGGAGYF.